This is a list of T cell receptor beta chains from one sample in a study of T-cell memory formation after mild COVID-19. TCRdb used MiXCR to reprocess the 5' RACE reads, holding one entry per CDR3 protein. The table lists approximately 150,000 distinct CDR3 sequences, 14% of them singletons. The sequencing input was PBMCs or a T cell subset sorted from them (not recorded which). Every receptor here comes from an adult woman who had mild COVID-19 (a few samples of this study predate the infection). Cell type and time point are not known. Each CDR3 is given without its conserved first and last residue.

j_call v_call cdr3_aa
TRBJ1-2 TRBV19 ASARDRGQDGYT
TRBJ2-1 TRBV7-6 ASSIDDGSQPYNEQF
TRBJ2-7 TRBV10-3 AISPLRDRVNEQY
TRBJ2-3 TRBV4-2 ASSQDPASVSTDTQY
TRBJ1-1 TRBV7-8 ASSWGRDTEAF
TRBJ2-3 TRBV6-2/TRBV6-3 ASSYSGLGTDTQY
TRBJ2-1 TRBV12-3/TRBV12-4 ASSLNEQF
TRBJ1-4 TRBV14 ASSQVSPTNEKLF
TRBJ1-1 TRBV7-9 ASSLQQITEAF
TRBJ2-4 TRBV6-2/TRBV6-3 ASSYPLEGGRNIQY
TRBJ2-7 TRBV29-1 SARGGFTYEQY
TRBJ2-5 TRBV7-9 ASSPSGVAETQY
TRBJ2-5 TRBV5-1 ASSLGSSGAQETQY
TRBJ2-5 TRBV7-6 ASSAGTLTGMAQY
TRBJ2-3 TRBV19 ASSPRTGGTDTQY
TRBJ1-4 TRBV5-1 ASSLTGTGNEKLF
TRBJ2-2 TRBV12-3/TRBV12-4 ASSLGGYGELF
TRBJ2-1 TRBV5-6 ASSGNNEQF
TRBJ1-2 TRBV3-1 ASSPRSDSYGYT
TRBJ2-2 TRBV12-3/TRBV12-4 ASRAASNTGELI
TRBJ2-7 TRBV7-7 ASSLGEGIYEQY